This TCR beta chain is drawn from a study of graft-versus-host responses after intestinal transplantation. As for the study in general: The recipients all started with anti-thymocyte globulin induction and then took tacrolimus and steroids for about three years. Broader study findings: GvH clones appeared in recipient marrow, some first in ileum or blood.

J gave up 0 bases and V 2 bases, and 4 bases lay outside the gene matches. The CDR3 sequence is 18 residues long. Germline assignment: CDR1 MGHRA and CDR2 YSYEKL. About this clone: Its antigen is not known.

Sequenced by immunoSEQ multiplex PCR; TCRdb stores in-frame clones only, minus some. This sample has some 92,000 clones, with roughly 92% found just once. This TCR was recovered from a human donor who received an intestinal transplant. The chain couples TRBV4-1 to TRBJ2-2, with TRBD2 matching 12 bases. Specimen: unstimulated CD4+ T cells sorted from spleen or lymph node cells, collected before intestinal transplant. CDR3 region: CASSQRLAGAPNTGELFF. CDR3 nucleotide sequence: TGCGCCAGCAGCCAAAGACTAGCGGGAGCCCCGAACACCGGGGAGCTGTTTTTT.